This T cell receptor (beta chain) was sequenced during a study of identical twins. This clonotype was detected only a few times. The antigen remains undetermined. Findings and caveats of the study: Cord blood beta clonotypes that were abundant carried fewer insertions, and memory repertoires showed no such trend. Twin-shared out-of-frame alpha sequences showed excess low generation probability.

Each CDR3 protein is one row after TCRdb ran MiXCR on the 5' RACE reads. Of around 1.7 million distinct CDR3 sequences in the sample, 25% to 35% are singletons; the top ten hold around 0.25%. The donors were all healthy and Caucasian. The source material was cord blood. This receptor was taken from a newborn girl in good health.

The CDR3 coding sequence is TGTGCCAGCAGCTCAACTAGCGGGACTTCCTACAATGAGCAGTTCTTC. Translating it yields CASSSTSGTSYNEQFF. The chain carries TRBV11-2 and TRBJ2-1; 10 bases match TRBD2. The ends lost 4 bases at V and 1 base at J; junction bases unmatched: 4. CDR1 and CDR2 (germline): SGHAT, FQNNGV. There are 16 residues in the CDR3.